These T cell receptor beta chains were read from a single sample in a study of cytomegalovirus exposure and HLA in healthy donors. Produced via immunoSEQ multiplex PCR; TCRdb's table is partial and in-frame only. The sample has more than 110,000 clones, around 79% seen once. Sequencing was performed on PBMCs. Receptors were obtained from a female donor in good health and CMV-seronegative. The CDR3 runs from the conserved cysteine through the conserved F or W.

V gene: TRBV16
CDR3 protein: CASSQSAGGTEAFF

V gene: TRBV9
CDR3 protein: CASSVSTGNTGELFF

V gene: TRBV18
CDR3 protein: CASSPGDRGYTF

V gene: TRBV12-5
CDR3 protein: CASGLRSGRGYTF

V gene: TRBV7-8
CDR3 protein: CASTPPGQGISRGYTF

V gene: TRBV6-8
CDR3 protein: CASSYPGNSPLHF

V gene: TRBV7-9
CDR3 protein: CASSSGQPFTDTQYF

V gene: TRBV19
CDR3 protein: CASSIFSGPSYEQYF

V gene: TRBV11-1
CDR3 protein: CASSLGRVNSPLHF

V gene: TRBV9
CDR3 protein: CASSVDGDSYNEQFF

V gene: TRBV9
CDR3 protein: CASSVGRDAFF

V gene: TRBV4-1
CDR3 protein: CASSQVELGGNEQFF

V gene: TRBV6-5
CDR3 protein: CASSKTVETEAFF